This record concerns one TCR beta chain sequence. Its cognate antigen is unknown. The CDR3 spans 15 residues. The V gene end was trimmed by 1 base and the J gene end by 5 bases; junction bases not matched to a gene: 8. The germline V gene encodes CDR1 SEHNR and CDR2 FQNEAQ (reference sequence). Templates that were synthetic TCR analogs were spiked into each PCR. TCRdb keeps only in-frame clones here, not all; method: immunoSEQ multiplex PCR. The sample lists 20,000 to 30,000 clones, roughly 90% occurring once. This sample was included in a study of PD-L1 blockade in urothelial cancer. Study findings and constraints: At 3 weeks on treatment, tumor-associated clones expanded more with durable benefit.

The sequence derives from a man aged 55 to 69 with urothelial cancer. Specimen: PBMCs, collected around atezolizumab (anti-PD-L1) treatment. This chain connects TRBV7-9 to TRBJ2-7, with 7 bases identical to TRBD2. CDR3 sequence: CASSLVRDYRHEQYF. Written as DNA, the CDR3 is TGTGCCAGCAGCTTAGTCCGGGACTATAGACACGAGCAGTACTTC.